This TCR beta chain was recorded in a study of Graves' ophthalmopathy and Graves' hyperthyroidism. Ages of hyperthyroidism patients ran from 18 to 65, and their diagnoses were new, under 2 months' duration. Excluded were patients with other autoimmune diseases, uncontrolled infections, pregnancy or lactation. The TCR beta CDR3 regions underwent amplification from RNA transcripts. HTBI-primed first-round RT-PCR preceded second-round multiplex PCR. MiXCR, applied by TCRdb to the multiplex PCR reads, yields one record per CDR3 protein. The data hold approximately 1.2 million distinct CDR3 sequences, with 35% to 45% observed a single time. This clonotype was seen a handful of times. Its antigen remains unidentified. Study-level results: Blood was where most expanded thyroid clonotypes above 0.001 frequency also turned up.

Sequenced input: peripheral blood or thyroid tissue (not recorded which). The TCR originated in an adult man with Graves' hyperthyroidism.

As DNA, the CDR3 is TGTGCCACCGGAAGGGGACAGAACACCGGGGAGCTGTTTTTT. Protein sequence: CATGRGQNTGELFF. This rearrangement joins TRBV24-1 to TRBJ2-2; tentatively, D is TRBD1 (6 bases). Trimming left V 9 bases short and J 1 base short, with 11 bases between. The CDR3 has 14 amino acids. Germline CDR1 is KGHDR and CDR2 is SFDVKD.